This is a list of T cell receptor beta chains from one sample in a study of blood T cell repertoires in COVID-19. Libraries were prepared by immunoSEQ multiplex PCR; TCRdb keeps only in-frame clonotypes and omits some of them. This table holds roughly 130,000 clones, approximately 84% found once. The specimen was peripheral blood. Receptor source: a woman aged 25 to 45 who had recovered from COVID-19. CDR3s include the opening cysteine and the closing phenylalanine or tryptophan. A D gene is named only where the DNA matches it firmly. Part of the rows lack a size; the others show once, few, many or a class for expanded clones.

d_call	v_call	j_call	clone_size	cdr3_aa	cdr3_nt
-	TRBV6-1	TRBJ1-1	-	CASSESGAAEAFF	TGTGCCAGCAGTGAAAGTGGGGCTGCTGAAGCTTTCTTT
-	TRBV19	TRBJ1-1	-	CASSIWGVRAEAFF	TGTGCCAGTAGTATTTGGGGGGTGAGGGCTGAAGCTTTCTTT
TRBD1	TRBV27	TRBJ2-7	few	CASSSYLGQGNEQYF	TGTGCCAGCAGTTCCTACCTGGGACAGGGGAACGAGCAGTACTTC
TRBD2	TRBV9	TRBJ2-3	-	CASSALTGGSDTQYF	TGTGCCAGCAGCGCCCTGACGGGAGGCTCAGATACGCAGTATTTT
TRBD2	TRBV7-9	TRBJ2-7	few	CASSGSGGLPNEQYF	TGTGCCAGCAGCGGTAGCGGGGGACTCCCAAACGAGCAGTACTTC
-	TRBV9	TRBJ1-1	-	CASSVGESNTEAFF	TGTGCCAGCAGCGTAGGTGAGTCTAACACTGAAGCTTTCTTT
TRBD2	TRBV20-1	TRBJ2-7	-	CSASLRGGYEQYF	TGCAGTGCTAGTTTACGGGGGGGCTACGAGCAGTACTTC
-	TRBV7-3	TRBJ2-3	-	CASSSTFTDTQYF	TGTGCCAGCAGCTCGACATTCACAGATACGCAGTATTTT
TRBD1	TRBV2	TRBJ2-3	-	CASSMGQGADTQYF	TGTGCCAGCAGTATGGGGCAGGGGGCGGATACGCAGTATTTT
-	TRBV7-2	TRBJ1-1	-	CASSLALQGTEAFF	TGTGCCAGCAGCTTAGCGCTACAGGGCACTGAAGCTTTCTTT
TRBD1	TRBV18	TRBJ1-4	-	CASSPGQREKLFF	TGTGCCAGCTCCCCGGGACAGCGAGAAAAACTGTTTTTT
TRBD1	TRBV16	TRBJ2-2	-	CASSQSGQGASGELFF	TGTGCCAGCAGCCAATCGGGACAGGGGGCCTCCGGGGAGCTGTTTTTT
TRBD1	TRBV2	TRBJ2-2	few	CASSWDRNTGELFF	TGTGCCAGCAGTTGGGACAGGAACACCGGGGAGCTGTTTTTT
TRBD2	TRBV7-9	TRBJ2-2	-	CASSFTSEYGELFF	TGTGCCAGCAGTTTTACTAGCGAATACGGGGAGCTGTTTTTT
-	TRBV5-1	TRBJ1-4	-	CASSLVPGELFF	TGCGCCAGCAGCTTGGTCCCAGGGGAACTGTTTTTT
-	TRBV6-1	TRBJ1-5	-	CASSDDGIGRNQPQHF	TGTGCCAGCAGTGATGACGGGATAGGACGCAATCAGCCCCAGCATTTT
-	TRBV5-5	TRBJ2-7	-	CASSLGGQGYEQYF	TGTGCCAGCAGCTTAGGTGGGCAGGGGTACGAGCAGTACTTC
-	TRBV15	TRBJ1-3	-	CATSFGKGSGNTIYF	TGTGCCACCAGCTTCGGCAAGGGGTCTGGAAACACCATATATTTT
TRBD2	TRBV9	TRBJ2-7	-	CASSIGTSGTYEQYF	TGTGCCAGCAGCATAGGGACTAGCGGAACCTACGAGCAGTACTTC
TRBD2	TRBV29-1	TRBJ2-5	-	CSVVWTSGQETQYF	TGCAGCGTTGTCTGGACTAGCGGGCAAGAGACCCAGTACTTC
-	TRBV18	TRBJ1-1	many	CASSLNRDTEAFF	TGTGCCAGCTCACTGAACAGGGACACTGAAGCTTTCTTT
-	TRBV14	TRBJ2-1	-	CASSQGVKSVQFF	TGTGCCAGCAGCCAAGGAGTTAAAAGCGTGCAGTTCTTC
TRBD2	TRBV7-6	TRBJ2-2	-	CASSFGLAANTGELFF	TGTGCCAGCAGCTTCGGACTAGCCGCGAACACCGGGGAGCTGTTTTTT
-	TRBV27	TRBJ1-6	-	CASSLFPPGSSYNSPLHF	TGTGCCAGCAGTTTATTTCCCCCAGGGTCGTCCTATAATTCACCCCTCCACTTT
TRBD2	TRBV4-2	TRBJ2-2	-	CASSQATSGRGNTGELFF	TGTGCCAGCAGCCAGGCCACTAGCGGGAGGGGGAACACCGGGGAGCTGTTTTTT
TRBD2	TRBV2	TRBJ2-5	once	CASRATSGSQETQYF	TGTGCCAGCAGGGCGACTAGCGGGAGCCAAGAGACCCAGTACTTC
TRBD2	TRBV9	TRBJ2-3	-	CASSGLAPGRADTQYF	TGTGCCAGCAGCGGCTTAGCGCCCGGGAGGGCGGATACGCAGTATTTT
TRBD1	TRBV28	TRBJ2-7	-	CASGGTGVSLYEQYF	TGTGCCAGCGGAGGGACAGGGGTCAGTCTCTACGAGCAGTACTTC
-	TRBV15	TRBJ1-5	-	CATSREVSSGAQHF	TGTGCCACCAGCAGAGAGGTCTCTTCGGGAGCCCAGCATTTT
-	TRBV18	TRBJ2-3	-	CASSRSGGTDTQYF	TGTGCCAGCTCACGATCGGGAGGCACAGATACGCAGTATTTT
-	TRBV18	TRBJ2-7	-	CASSPETKEQYF	TGTGCCAGCTCACCCGAGACTAAAGAGCAGTACTTC
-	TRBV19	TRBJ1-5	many	CASFPGVLGQPQHF	TGTGCCAGCTTCCCCGGGGTACTAGGTCAGCCCCAGCATTTT
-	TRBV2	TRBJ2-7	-	CASSEVPDEQYF	TGTGCCAGCAGTGAAGTCCCAGATGAGCAGTACTTC
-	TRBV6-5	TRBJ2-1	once	CASTLGSEGYNEQFF	TGTGCCAGCACCCTCGGATCCGAGGGCTACAATGAGCAGTTCTTC
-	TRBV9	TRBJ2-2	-	CASSVGRRNTGELFF	TGTGCCAGCAGCGTAGGACGGAGAAACACCGGGGAGCTGTTTTTT
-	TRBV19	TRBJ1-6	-	CASSIDPPGSPLHF	TGTGCCAGTAGTATAGATCCGCCGGGTTCACCCCTCCACTTT
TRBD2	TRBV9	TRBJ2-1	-	CASSGRGVDEQFF	TGTGCCAGCAGCGGGCGGGGGGTCGATGAGCAGTTCTTC
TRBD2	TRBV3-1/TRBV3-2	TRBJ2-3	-	CASSPRQTSGTSTDTQYF	TGTGCCAGCAGCCCGAGACAGACTAGCGGGACTAGCACAGATACGCAGTATTTT
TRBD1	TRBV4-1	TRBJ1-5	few	CASSQGRDRVWPQHF	TGCGCCAGCAGCCAAGGGAGGGACAGAGTCTGGCCCCAGCATTTT
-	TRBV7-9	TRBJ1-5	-	CASSLSFGQPQHF	TGTGCCAGCAGCCTAAGTTTTGGTCAGCCCCAGCATTTT
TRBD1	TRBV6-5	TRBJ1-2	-	CASSPDLRGNGYTF	TGTGCCAGCAGCCCGGACCTCAGGGGGAATGGCTACACCTTC
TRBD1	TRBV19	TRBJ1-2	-	CASAGTGGKYGYTF	TGTGCCAGCGCCGGGACAGGGGGCAAGTATGGCTACACCTTC
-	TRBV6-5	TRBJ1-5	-	CASSRLGRGDQPQHF	TGTGCCAGCAGCCGACTGGGCAGGGGCGATCAGCCCCAGCATTTT
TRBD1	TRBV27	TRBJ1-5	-	CASSATGTAYNQPQHF	TGTGCCAGCAGTGCTACCGGGACAGCTTACAATCAGCCCCAGCATTTT
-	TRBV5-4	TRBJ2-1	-	CASSLPRAGESEQFF	TGTGCCAGCAGCTTGCCCCGGGCGGGCGAGAGTGAGCAGTTCTTC
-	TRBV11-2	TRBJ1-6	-	CASSPQSTNSPLHF	TGTGCCAGCAGCCCGCAATCTACTAATTCACCCCTCCACTTT
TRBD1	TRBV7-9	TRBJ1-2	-	CASSTRTGLIEGYTF	TGTGCCAGCAGCACCCGGACAGGGCTCATTGAGGGCTACACCTTC
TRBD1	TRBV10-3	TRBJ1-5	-	CAISNRGMDQPQHF	TGTGCCATCAGCAACAGGGGGATGGATCAGCCCCAGCATTTT
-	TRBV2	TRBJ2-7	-	CASSEGLGYEQYF	TGTGCCAGCAGTGAAGGACTAGGCTACGAGCAGTACTTC
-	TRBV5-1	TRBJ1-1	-	CASSLAGNTEAFF	TGCGCCAGCAGCTTGGCCGGTAACACTGAAGCTTTCTTT
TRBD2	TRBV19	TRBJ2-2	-	CASSIVLAGDGFTGELFF	TGTGCCAGTAGTATAGTACTAGCGGGAGACGGTTTCACCGGGGAGCTGTTTTTT
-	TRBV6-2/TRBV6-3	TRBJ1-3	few	CASTPRGFGNTIYF	TGTGCCAGCACCCCACGGGGGTTTGGAAACACCATATATTTT
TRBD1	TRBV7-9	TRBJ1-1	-	CASSPRTGTEAFF	TGTGCCAGCAGCCCTCGGACAGGCACTGAAGCTTTCTTT
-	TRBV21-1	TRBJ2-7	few	CASSNPGGDYEQYF	TGTGCCAGCAGCAATCCCGGGGGGGACTACGAGCAGTACTTC
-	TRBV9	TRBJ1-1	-	CASSREIKAEAFF	TGTGCCAGCAGCCGCGAAATAAAAGCTGAAGCTTTCTTT